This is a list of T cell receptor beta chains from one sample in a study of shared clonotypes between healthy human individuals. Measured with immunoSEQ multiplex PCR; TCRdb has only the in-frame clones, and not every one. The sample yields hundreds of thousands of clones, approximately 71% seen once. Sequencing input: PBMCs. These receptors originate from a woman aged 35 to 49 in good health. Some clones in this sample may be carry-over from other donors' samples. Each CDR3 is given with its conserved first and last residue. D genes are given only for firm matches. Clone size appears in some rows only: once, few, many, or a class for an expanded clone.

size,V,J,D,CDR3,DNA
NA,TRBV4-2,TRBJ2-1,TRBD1,CASSQEFGQGGNEQFF,TGTGCCAGCAGCCAAGAATTTGGACAGGGAGGTAATGAGCAGTTCTTC
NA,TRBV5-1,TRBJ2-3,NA,CASSLYRDLEDTQYF,TGCGCCAGCAGCTTGTACCGGGACCTTGAGGATACGCAGTATTTT
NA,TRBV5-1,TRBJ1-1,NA,CASSLGQSNTEAFF,TGCGCCAGCAGCTTAGGACAGTCGAACACTGAAGCTTTCTTT
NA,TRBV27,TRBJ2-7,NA,CASRSHFRKRYEQYF,TGTGCCAGCAGATCCCATTTCAGGAAAAGATACGAGCAGTACTTC
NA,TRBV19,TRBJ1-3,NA,CASSHRPRTVSGNTIYF,TGTGCCAGTAGTCACCGCCCGAGGACAGTCTCTGGAAACACCATATATTTT
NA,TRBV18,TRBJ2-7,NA,CASSPAQGKSYEQYF,TGTGCCAGCTCACCAGCCCAGGGAAAAAGTTACGAGCAGTACTTC
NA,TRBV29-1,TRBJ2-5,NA,CSAEGETQYF,TGCAGCGCTGAGGGAGAGACCCAGTACTTC
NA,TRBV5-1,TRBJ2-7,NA,CASSLSPAAENLEQYF,TGCGCCAGCAGCTTATCCCCAGCGGCGGAAAATTTAGAGCAGTACTTC
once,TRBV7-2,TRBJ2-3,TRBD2,CASSPGRGRSTDTQYF,TGTGCCAGCAGCCCCGGGAGGGGCAGGAGCACAGATACGCAGTATTTT
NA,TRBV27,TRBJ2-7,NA,CASSFAGRESYEQYF,TGTGCCAGCAGTTTCGCGGGAAGGGAGTCCTACGAGCAGTACTTC
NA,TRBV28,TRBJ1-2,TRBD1,CASSPGDRSDGYTF,TGTGCCAGCAGTCCCGGGGACAGGTCAGATGGCTACACCTTC
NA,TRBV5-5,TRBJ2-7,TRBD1,CASSWTGTGEQYF,TGTGCCAGCAGCTGGACAGGGACGGGCGAGCAGTACTTC
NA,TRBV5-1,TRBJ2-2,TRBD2,CASSSTSGSSGELFF,TGCGCCAGCAGCTCGACTAGCGGGAGTTCCGGGGAGCTGTTTTTT
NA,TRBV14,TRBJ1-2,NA,CASSQDRTAYGYTF,TGTGCCAGCAGCCAAGACCGGACAGCCTATGGCTACACCTTC
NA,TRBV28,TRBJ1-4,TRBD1,CASSKNVGQGSEKLFF,TGTGCCAGCAGTAAAAACGTGGGACAGGGAAGTGAAAAACTGTTTTTT
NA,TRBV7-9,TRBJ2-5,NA,CASSLPPKETQYF,TGTGCCAGCAGCTTACCCCCCAAAGAGACCCAGTACTTC
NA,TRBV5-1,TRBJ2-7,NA,CASSLFFSYEQYF,TGCGCCAGCAGCTTGTTCTTCTCCTACGAGCAGTACTTC
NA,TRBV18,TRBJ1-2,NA,CASSPGANYGYTF,TGTGCCAGCTCACCAGGAGCTAACTATGGCTACACCTTC
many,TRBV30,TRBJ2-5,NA,CAWSVRSSWGETQYF,TGTGCCTGGAGTGTAAGGTCCTCCTGGGGGGAGACCCAGTACTTC
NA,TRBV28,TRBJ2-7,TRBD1,CASSGRQGVLYEQYF,TGTGCCAGCAGTGGACGACAGGGAGTGTTGTACGAGCAGTACTTC
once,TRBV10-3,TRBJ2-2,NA,CAISEVRVPTGELFF,TGTGCCATCAGTGAGGTCCGGGTCCCGACCGGGGAGCTGTTTTTT
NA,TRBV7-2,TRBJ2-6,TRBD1,CASSLVGTGGSGANVLTF,TGTGCCAGCAGCTTAGTTGGGACAGGGGGCTCTGGGGCCAACGTCCTGACTTTC
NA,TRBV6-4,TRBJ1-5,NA,CASSEEAGQPQHF,TGTGCCAGCAGTGAAGAGGCAGGACAGCCCCAGCATTTT
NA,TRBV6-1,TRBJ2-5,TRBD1,CASSPTRDRQETQYF,TGTGCCAGCAGTCCCACCCGGGACAGACAAGAGACCCAGTACTTC
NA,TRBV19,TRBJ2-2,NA,CASSIRDNTGELFF,TGTGCCAGTAGTATCAGGGACAACACCGGGGAGCTGTTTTTT
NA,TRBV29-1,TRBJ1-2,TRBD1,CSVEEGTGYGYTF,TGCAGCGTTGAAGAAGGGACAGGGTATGGCTACACCTTC
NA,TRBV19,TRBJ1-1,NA,CASSTGRDQVEAFF,TGTGCCAGTAGTACGGGACGGGACCAAGTGGAGGCTTTCTTT
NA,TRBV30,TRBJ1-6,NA,CAWTLGRGGYSPLHF,TGTGCCTGGACACTTGGTAGGGGAGGTTATTCACCCCTCCACTTT
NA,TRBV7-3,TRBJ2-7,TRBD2,CASSLTRGGEQYF,TGTGCCAGCAGCTTAACCCGGGGGGGCGAGCAGTACTTC
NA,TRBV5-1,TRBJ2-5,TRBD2,CASSSPGGGETQYF,TGCGCCAGCAGTTCCCCGGGAGGCGGAGAGACCCAGTACTTC
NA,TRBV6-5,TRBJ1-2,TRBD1,CASRRQGIYGYTF,TGTGCCAGCAGGCGACAGGGAATCTATGGCTACACCTTC
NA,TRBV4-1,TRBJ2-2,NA,CASSQGLRGSGELFF,TGCGCCAGCAGCCAAGGACTCCGGGGATCCGGGGAGCTGTTTTTT
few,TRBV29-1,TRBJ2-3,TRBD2,CSVSLAGVDTQYF,TGCAGCGTTTCTTTAGCGGGAGTGGATACGCAGTATTTT
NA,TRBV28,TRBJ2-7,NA,CASTLPGGHEQYF,TGTGCCAGCACTCTCCCCGGAGGACACGAGCAGTACTTC
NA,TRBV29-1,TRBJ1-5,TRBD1,CSVMRGLNQPQHF,TGCAGCGTTATGAGGGGGCTCAATCAGCCCCAGCATTTT
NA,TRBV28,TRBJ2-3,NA,CASSFSSGTQYF,TGTGCCAGCAGTTTTTCGTCGGGTACGCAGTATTTT
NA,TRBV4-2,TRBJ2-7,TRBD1,CASSQGGQGSEQYF,TGTGCCAGCAGCCAAGGGGGACAGGGATCCGAGCAGTACTTC
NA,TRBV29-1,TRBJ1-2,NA,CSVLDSDYGYTF,TGCAGCGTCTTGGACAGCGACTATGGCTACACCTTC
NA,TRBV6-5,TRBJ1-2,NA,CASSYSVGYGYTF,TGTGCCAGCAGTTACTCGGTGGGCTATGGCTACACCTTC
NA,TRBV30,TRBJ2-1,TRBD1,CAWSQGVPYNEQFF,TGTGCCTGGTCACAGGGGGTCCCCTACAATGAGCAGTTCTTC
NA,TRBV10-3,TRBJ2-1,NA,CATSGANEQFF,TGTGCCACCTCCGGTGCAAATGAGCAGTTCTTC
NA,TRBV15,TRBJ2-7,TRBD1,CATSRDPGQFYEQYF,TGTGCCACCAGCAGAGACCCGGGACAGTTCTACGAGCAGTACTTC
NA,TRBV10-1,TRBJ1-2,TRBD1,CASKPDRGSINYGYTF,TGCGCCAGCAAGCCGGACAGGGGTTCGATTAACTATGGCTACACCTTC